The 17 T cell receptor beta chains below all came from one sample that was sequenced in a study of T-cell memory formation after mild COVID-19. TCRdb re-called the 5' RACE reads through MiXCR, storing one row per CDR3 protein. The data show tens of thousands of distinct CDR3 sequences, over 15% seen once. The sample comprised PBMCs or a T cell subset sorted from them (not recorded which). These receptors all stem from an adult woman who had mild COVID-19 (a few samples of this study predate the infection). Cell type and time point are not known.

V gene TRBV7-2 combines with J gene TRBJ2-1; D not certain. Germline CDR1 is SGHTA and CDR2 is FQGNSA. This CDR3 is built from 13 residues. V was pared by 4 bases and J by 9 bases, with 13 bases between. The CDR3 reads CASSSVPGTEQFF. In DNA form, the CDR3 reads TGTGCCAGCAGCTCCGTTCCGGGTACTGAGCAGTTCTTC.

The CDR3 is CASSESLNTEAFF. The DNA for the CDR3 is TGTGCCAGCAGTGAATCCTTGAACACTGAAGCTTTCTTT. The chain uses TRBV6-4 and TRBJ1-1; D is undetermined. Germline V gene lookup returns CDR1 MRHNA and CDR2 SNTAGT. The CDR3 covers 13 residues. Trimming removed 3 bases at V and 0 bases at J, with 5 bases between.

This clonotype was observed a handful of times. J is TRBJ2-1 and V is TRBV24-1, with 7 bases identical to TRBD1. V dropped 6 bases and J dropped 8; count of bases not matched to a gene: 3. Per germline, CDR1 KGHDR and CDR2 SFDVKD. The CDR3 loop spans 12 amino acids. The DNA for the CDR3 is TGTGCCACCAGTACAGGGGTCGATGAGCAGTTCTTC. This encodes CATSTGVDEQFF.

The chain couples TRBV30 to TRBJ2-7; 9 nucleotides align to TRBD1. CDR1 and CDR2 (germline): GTSNPN, SVGIG (reference sequence). Trimming removed 3 bases from V and 3 bases from J; junction bases left unmatched: 6. CDR3 length equals 14 residues. The CDR3 DNA reads as TGTGCCTGGAGATTAACAGGGGGCCTCTACGAGCAGTACTTC. Protein sequence: CAWRLTGGLYEQYF.

The gene calls are TRBV4-2 and TRBJ2-1, with 12 bases lining up with TRBD2. CDR1 and CDR2 (germline): LGHNA, YNFKEQ. The V gene end was trimmed by 5 bases and the J gene end by 5 bases; junction bases not matched to a gene: 13. The CDR3 has 18 residues. CDR3 nucleotides: TGTGCCAGCAGCTCCCTACCCGGACTAGCGGGACAAGACAATGAGCAGTTCTTC. Protein product: CASSSLPGLAGQDNEQFF.

V gene TRBV25-1 combines with J gene TRBJ2-7; D may correspond to TRBD1 or TRBD2 (5 bases each). There are 16 residues in the CDR3. Germline V gene sequence: CDR1 MGHDK, CDR2 SYGVNS. V shed 4 bases and J shed 0 bases, with 16 bases lying between them. CDR3 sequence reads: CASSAMGEWGSYEQYF. The CDR3 nucleotides are TGTGCCAGCAGTGCAATGGGGGAATGGGGCTCCTACGAGCAGTACTTC.

The rearrangement joins TRBV7-2 to TRBJ2-7; tentatively, D is TRBD1 (5 bases). This CDR3 comprises 13 residues. Germline V lookup: CDR1 SGHTA, CDR2 FQGNSA. V was shortened by 6 bases and J by 3 bases, with 12 bases between the two germline ends. The CDR3 loop is CASSLGALYEQYF. The CDR3 DNA reads as TGTGCCAGCAGTCTAGGGGCTCTCTACGAGCAGTACTTC.

This clonotype showed up just a few times. The gene calls are TRBV27 and TRBJ2-7; D possibly uses TRBD1 or TRBD2 (6 bases each). Looked up from germline, CDR1 is MNHEY and CDR2 is SMNVEV (reference sequence). Trimming left V 0 bases short and J 5 bases short, with 20 bases between. The length of the CDR3 is 17 residues. CDR3 DNA sequence: TGTGCCAGCAGTTTATCATCACTAGTTGTGGGGGGCGACGAGCAGTACTTC. Its protein product is CASSLSSLVVGGDEQYF.

The V gene is TRBV20-1, the J gene TRBJ1-1; no clear D. Germline V lookup: CDR1 DFQATT, CDR2 SNEGSKA (reference sequence). With 0 bases removed from V and 4 bases from J, the gap between germline ends came to 12 bases. The CDR3 has 14 amino acids. In DNA, the CDR3 is TGCAGTGCTAGAGACCTCGACCGGGGCACTGAAGCTTTCTTT. This gives the protein CSARDLDRGTEAFF.

The chain combines TRBV20-1 with TRBJ2-1; D is uncertain. The CDR3 loop spans 13 amino acids. V lost 3 bases, J lost 2 bases, and 8 bases lay in between. CDR1 and CDR2 (germline): DFQATT, SNEGSKA (reference sequence). The CDR3 DNA reads TGCAGTGCTAGGCCCCCCACCTACAATGAGCAGTTCTTC. Protein: CSARPPTYNEQFF.

CDR3 loop: CASSIYREDTEAFF. The CDR3 region has the DNA TGTGCCAGCAGTATTTACAGGGAGGACACTGAAGCTTTCTTT. The gene calls are TRBV27 and TRBJ1-1, with a possible D match to TRBD1 (6 bases). V was clipped by 5 bases and J by 3 bases, with 13 bases between them. The CDR3 is made up of 14 amino acids. The germline gives CDR1 MNHEY, CDR2 SMNVEV (reference sequence).

This clonotype turned up a few times. This chain uses TRBV20-1 with TRBJ2-1; TRBD1 or TRBD2 may be the D gene (5 bases each). Germline CDR1 and CDR2: DFQATT and SNEGSKA (reference sequence). The CDR3 is 12 amino acids. As DNA, the CDR3 is TGCAGCCCGACAGTGGGACACAATGAGCAGTTCTTC. It encodes CSPTVGHNEQFF.

This rearrangement joins TRBV5-1 to TRBJ1-1, with D hard to call. CDR1 is SGHRS, CDR2 YFSETQ, per germline. This CDR3 spans 14 amino acids. The germline V and J ends were trimmed by 1 base and 5 bases, with 12 bases remaining between them. The DNA for the CDR3 is TGCGCCAGCAGCTTGATAGGGTTTGGGACTGAAGCTTTCTTT. Protein sequence: CASSLIGFGTEAFF.

There are a few counts of this clonotype. The J gene is TRBJ1-1, the V gene TRBV5-5; D is uncertain. CDR1 is SGHKS and CDR2 is YYEKEE in the germline V gene (reference sequence). Trimming left V 4 bases short and J 8 bases short, with 18 bases between. This CDR3 spans 14 amino acids. This CDR3 reads CASSPQVGPEEAFF. The CDR3 bases are TGTGCCAGCAGCCCACAAGTTGGGCCGGAGGAAGCTTTCTTT.

This chain uses TRBV24-1 with TRBJ1-1; no clear D. The CDR3 spans 13 residues. With 7 bases removed from V and 1 base from J, the gap between germline ends came to 9 bases. Germline lookup yields CDR1 KGHDR and CDR2 SFDVKD. This CDR3 reads CATRGGGNTEAFF. In nucleotides, the CDR3 is TGTGCCACCAGGGGCGGAGGGAACACTGAAGCTTTCTTT.

This clonotype was seen a few times. The rearrangement joins TRBV3-1 to TRBJ2-1, with 11 bases matching TRBD2. This CDR3 has 18 residues. Germline loops: CDR1 LGHDT, CDR2 YNNKEL (reference sequence). Trimming at V came to 1 base and at J to 7 bases, leaving 12 bases not matched to a gene. The CDR3 here is CASSQGLIAGGPVNEQFF. CDR3 bases: TGTGCCAGCAGCCAAGGGCTGATAGCGGGAGGGCCGGTGAATGAGCAGTTCTTC.

This clonotype occurred a few times. This rearrangement joins TRBV12-3 or TRBV12-4 to TRBJ2-3; the D gene is possibly TRBD1 (6 bases). With 4 bases removed from V and 4 bases from J, the gap between germline ends came to 18 bases. The CDR3 contains 16 residues. CDR3 nucleotides: TGTGCCAGCAGTTCGCCGATAGGACAGACGGCAGATACGCAGTATTTT. Translation gives CASSSPIGQTADTQYF.